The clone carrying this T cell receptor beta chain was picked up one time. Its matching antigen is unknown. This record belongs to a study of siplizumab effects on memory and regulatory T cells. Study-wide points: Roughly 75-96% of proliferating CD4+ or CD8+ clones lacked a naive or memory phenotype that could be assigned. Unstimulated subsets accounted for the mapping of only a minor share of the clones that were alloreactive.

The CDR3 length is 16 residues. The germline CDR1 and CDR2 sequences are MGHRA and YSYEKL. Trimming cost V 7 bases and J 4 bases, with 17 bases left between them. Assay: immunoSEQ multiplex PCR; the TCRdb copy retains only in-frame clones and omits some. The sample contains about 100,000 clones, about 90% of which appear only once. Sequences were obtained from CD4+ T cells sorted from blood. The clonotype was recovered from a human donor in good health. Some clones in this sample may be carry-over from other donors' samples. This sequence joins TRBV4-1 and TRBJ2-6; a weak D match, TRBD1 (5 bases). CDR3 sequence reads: CASKHLGVTGANVLTF. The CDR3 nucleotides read TGCGCCAGCAAGCACTTAGGGGTTACCGGGGCCAACGTCCTGACTTTC.